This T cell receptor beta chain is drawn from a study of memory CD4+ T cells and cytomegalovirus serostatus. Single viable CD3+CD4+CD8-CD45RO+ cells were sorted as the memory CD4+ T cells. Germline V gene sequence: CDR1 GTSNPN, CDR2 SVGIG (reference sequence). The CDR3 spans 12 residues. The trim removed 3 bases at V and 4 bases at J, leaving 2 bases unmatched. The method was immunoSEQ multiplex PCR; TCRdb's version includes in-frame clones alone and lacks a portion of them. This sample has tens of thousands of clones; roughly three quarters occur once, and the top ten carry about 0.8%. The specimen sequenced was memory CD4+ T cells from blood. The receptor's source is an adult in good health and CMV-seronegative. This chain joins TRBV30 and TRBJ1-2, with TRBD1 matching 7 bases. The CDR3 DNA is TGTGCCTGGAGCAGGGGGGGCTATGGCTACACCTTC. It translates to CAWSRGGYGYTF.